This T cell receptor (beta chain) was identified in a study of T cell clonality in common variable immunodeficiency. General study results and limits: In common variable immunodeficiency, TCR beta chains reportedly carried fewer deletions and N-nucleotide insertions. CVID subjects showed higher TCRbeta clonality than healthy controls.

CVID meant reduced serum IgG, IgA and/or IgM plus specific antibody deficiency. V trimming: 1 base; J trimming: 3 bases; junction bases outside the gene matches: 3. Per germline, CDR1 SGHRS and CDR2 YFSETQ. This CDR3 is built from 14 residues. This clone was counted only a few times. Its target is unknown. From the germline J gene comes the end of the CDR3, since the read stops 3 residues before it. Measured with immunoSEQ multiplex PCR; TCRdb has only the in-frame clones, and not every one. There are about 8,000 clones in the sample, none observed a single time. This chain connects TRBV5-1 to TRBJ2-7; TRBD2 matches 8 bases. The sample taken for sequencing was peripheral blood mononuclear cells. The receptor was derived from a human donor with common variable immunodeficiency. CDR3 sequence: CASSLTSGNYEQYF. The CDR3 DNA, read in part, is TGCGCCAGCAGCTTGACTAGCGGAAACTACGAG.